A single sample is the source of the 25 T cell receptor beta chains below, sequenced in a study of cytomegalovirus exposure and HLA in healthy donors. The PCR used 60 Vbeta and 13 Jbeta primers. The table came from immunoSEQ multiplex PCR; TCRdb's copy has only in-frame clones and leaves some out. The repertoire includes around 100,000 clones, 66% of them detected once, and roughly 3.4% sits in the top ten. Sequenced: PBMCs. All receptors come from a woman aged 50 to 65 in good health and CMV-seronegative.

This chain links TRBV30 with TRBJ2-3, with 9 bases matching TRBD1. Germline CDR1 is GTSNPN and CDR2 is SVGIG (reference sequence). The J segment lost 4 bases and the V segment lost 8 bases, leaving 10 bases of the junction unmatched. This CDR3 spans 14 amino acids. The CDR3: CAQREGQGSDTQYF. For the CDR3, the DNA is TGTGCCCAGCGGGAAGGACAGGGGTCAGATACGCAGTATTTT.

The sample holds a few counts of this clone. J is TRBJ1-2 and V is TRBV7-8; TRBD1 aligns across 8 bases. The CDR3 has 15 residues. V was clipped by 3 bases and J by 9 bases; unmatched bases: 12. CDR1 and CDR2 from the germline V gene are SGHVS and FQNEAQ. Here the CDR3 DNA reads TGTGCCAGCAGCTTTTCAGCCGGGACAGGTCTTAGCTACACCTTC. It is translated as CASSFSAGTGLSYTF.

This clone has a handful of counts. This chain uses TRBV6-5 with TRBJ2-6, with a possible D match to TRBD2 (5 bases). V was trimmed by 7 bases and J by 1 base, leaving 11 bases between them. From germline, CDR1 is MNHEY and CDR2 SVGAGI. CDR3 length: 15 amino acids. The chain's CDR3 is CASTLEGSGANVLTF. The CDR3 bases are TGTGCCAGCACCCTAGAGGGTTCTGGGGCCAACGTCCTGACTTTC.

The gene calls are TRBV10-3 and TRBJ2-7, with D possibly matching TRBD2 (6 bases). CDR1 and CDR2 (germline): ENHRY, SYGVKD. Deletions cut 11 bases from V and 3 bases from J, with 17 bases between. The CDR3 is 13 amino acids. The CDR3: CAVGPGSSYEQYF. The CDR3 DNA reads as TGTGCCGTCGGCCCCGGGAGTAGCTACGAGCAGTACTTC.

The chain recombines TRBV7-2 with TRBJ1-5; D gene unclear. The V gene lost 3 bases and the J gene lost 6 bases, with 9 bases spanning the gap. Germline CDR1 is SGHTA and CDR2 is FQGNSA. The CDR3 has 13 residues. The CDR3 DNA reads as TGTGCCAGCAGCTTTACAGCCCTTCAGCCCCAGCATTTT. Encoded protein: CASSFTALQPQHF. Full variable domain (rest looked up from reference TRBV7-2 and TRBJ1-5): GAGVSQSPSNKVTEKGKDVELRCDPISGHTALYWYRQSLGQGLEFLIYFQGNSAPDKSGLPSDRFSAERTGGSVSTLTIQRTQQEDSAVYLCASSFTALQPQHFGDGTRLSIL.

V usage is TRBV18 and J usage is TRBJ1-5; TRBD1 matches 10 bases. The CDR3 has 20 amino acids. After removal of 2 bases from V and 0 bases from J, the junction contained 13 bases not matched to a gene. Germline CDR1 KGHSH, CDR2 LQKENI. The chain's CDR3 is CASSPGNRDRGPGSNQPQHF. The CDR3 DNA reads TGTGCCAGCTCACCAGGAAACCGGGACAGGGGTCCGGGTAGCAATCAGCCCCAGCATTTT.

The V gene is TRBV5-1, the J gene TRBJ1-4; possibly TRBD1 for D (6 bases). The germline V and J ends were trimmed by 4 bases and 4 bases, with 17 bases remaining between them. The CDR3 length is 16 residues. Germline V gives CDR1 SGHRS, CDR2 YFSETQ. The CDR3 loop reads CASSVASTGSNEKLFF. The CDR3 nucleotides are TGCGCCAGCAGCGTAGCTTCGACAGGCAGTAATGAAAAACTGTTTTTT.

There are a few counts of this clone. The chain recombines TRBV28 with TRBJ1-1; D not resolved. The CDR3 runs to 13 residues. Germline CDR1 is MDHEN and CDR2 is SYDVKM. The V end lost 6 bases, the J end lost 0 bases, and 8 bases lay between the germline ends. DNA of the CDR3: TGTGCCAGCAGGCCAAACATGAACACTGAAGCTTTCTTT. Amino acids: CASRPNMNTEAFF.

The chain joins TRBV7-9 to TRBJ2-7; 9 nucleotides align to TRBD2. Germline CDR1 and CDR2: SEHNR and FQNEAQ (reference sequence). J was trimmed by 11 bases and V by 5 bases; bases with no gene match: 10. There are 13 residues in the CDR3. The CDR3 is CASSPSQRGVEYF. The CDR3 DNA reads TGTGCCAGCAGCCCCAGTCAGCGGGGGGTTGAGTACTTC.

The CDR3 protein is CASRPGQGIYYGYTF. CDR3 bases: TGTGCCAGCAGACCCGGACAGGGAATCTACTATGGCTACACCTTC. The chain recombines TRBV6-4 with TRBJ1-2, with 8 nucleotides matching TRBD1. V trimming: 6 bases; J trimming: 3 bases; junction bases outside the gene matches: 9. The CDR3 has 15 amino acids. Germline CDR1 reads MRHNA; CDR2 reads SNTAGT.

The chain carries TRBV7-9 and TRBJ2-3, with TRBD2 matching 8 bases. V shed 8 bases, J shed 3 bases, and the junction held 4 bases outside the gene matches. This CDR3 has 13 residues. Germline V gene data show CDR1 as SEHNR and CDR2 as FQNEAQ (reference sequence). CDR3 sequence reads: CASGAGGTDTQYF. The CDR3 DNA sequence: TGTGCCAGCGGTGCGGGAGGAACAGATACGCAGTATTTT.

The chain joins TRBV7-9 to TRBJ2-5; D gene uncertain. CDR1 SEHNR and CDR2 FQNEAQ come from the germline V gene (reference sequence). The ends were cut back, 5 bases at V and 3 bases at J, with 13 bases in the middle. This CDR3 is 14 amino acids long. The CDR3 region has the DNA TGTGCCAGCAGCCTCTCCGGAACAGAAGAGACCCAGTACTTC. It encodes CASSLSGTEETQYF.

This clone was seen a handful of times. The J gene is TRBJ1-2, the V gene TRBV10-3; 11 nucleotides agree with TRBD1. J gave up 3 bases and V 6 bases, and 6 bases lay outside the gene matches. Germline V gene data show CDR1 as ENHRY and CDR2 as SYGVKD. The CDR3 loop spans 15 amino acids. CDR3: CAISLGQGDDYGYTF. The CDR3 region has the DNA TGTGCCATCAGCCTGGGACAGGGGGATGACTATGGCTACACCTTC.

The chain recombines TRBV27 with TRBJ2-1; 13 bases fit TRBD2. The CDR3 spans 17 residues. The junction had 10 bases not matched to a gene; V was cut back by 7 bases and J by 4 bases. Per germline, CDR1 MNHEY and CDR2 SMNVEV (reference sequence). CDR3 loop: CASKDSGLAGVYNEQFF. CDR3 DNA sequence: TGTGCCAGCAAAGACAGTGGACTAGCGGGAGTTTACAATGAGCAGTTCTTC.

This chain uses TRBV14 with TRBJ1-2; a weak D match, TRBD1 (6 bases). The germline V gene has CDR1 SGHDN and CDR2 FVKESK. Deletions cut 4 bases from V and 3 bases from J, with 15 bases between. The CDR3 runs 15 residues. Here the CDR3 DNA reads TGTGCCAGCAGCCGCCTGTGGGGGCAGGACTATGGCTACACCTTC. This codes for CASSRLWGQDYGYTF. Based on the CDR3 plus reference TRBV14 and TRBJ1-2, the full variable domain is EAGVTQFPSHSVIEKGQTVTLRCDPISGHDNLYWYRRVMGKEIKFLLHFVKESKQDESGMPNNRFLAERTGGTYSTLKVQPAELEDSGVYFCASSRLWGQDYGYTFGSGTRLTVV.

The chain couples TRBV28 to TRBJ1-5, with D perhaps TRBD1 (6 bases). CDR1 is MDHEN, CDR2 SYDVKM, per germline. Trimming pared 6 bases from V and 2 bases from J, leaving 11 bases between. The CDR3 sequence is 14 residues long. In nucleotides, the CDR3 is TGTGCCAGCAGGGGGGCTATTGGCAATCAGCCCCAGCATTTT. This sequence encodes CASRGAIGNQPQHF.

The chain employs TRBV2 and TRBJ1-2, with 10 nucleotides matching TRBD1. J gave up 1 base and V 11 bases, and 7 bases lay outside the gene matches. This CDR3 spans 14 amino acids. Germline-derived CDR1 and CDR2 are SNHLY and FYNNEI. CDR3 in DNA: TGTGCCGGCTCCGGGACAGGGGTTAACTATGGCTACACCTTC. Protein sequence: CAGSGTGVNYGYTF.

This clone was detected only a few times. The chain recombines TRBV5-1 with TRBJ2-2, with 10 bases matching TRBD2. The CDR3 consists of 16 residues. Trimming took 1 base from V and 1 from J; bases not matched to a gene: 1. Germline V gives CDR1 SGHRS, CDR2 YFSETQ. The CDR3 bases are TGCGCCAGCAGCTTGCTAGCGGGGGAGAACACCGGGGAGCTGTTTTTT. Its protein product is CASSLLAGENTGELFF.

In its sample, this clone was seen once. V usage is TRBV29-1 and J usage is TRBJ2-7, with TRBD2 matching over 7 bases. This CDR3 comprises 14 residues. Germline lookup yields CDR1 SQVTM and CDR2 ANQGSEA. The V segment lost 7 bases and the J segment 3 bases; nucleotides outside the gene matches: 12. CDR3 DNA: TGCAGCGCCACAGAGGGAGGGACGAGCTACGAGCAGTACTTC. This encodes CSATEGGTSYEQYF.

The chain uses TRBV5-1 and TRBJ2-7; 10 bases align to TRBD2. Germline values: CDR1 SGHRS, CDR2 YFSETQ. This CDR3 comprises 18 residues. With V trimmed by 2 bases and J by 5 bases, 16 bases remained unmatched. The CDR3 here is CASSFGVVAGGLHDEQYF. The CDR3 coding sequence is TGCGCCAGCAGCTTTGGGGTGGTAGCGGGGGGACTCCATGACGAGCAGTACTTC.

The V gene is TRBV18, the J gene TRBJ2-6, with TRBD1 as a possible D gene (6 bases). This CDR3 is built from 14 residues. From germline, CDR1 is KGHSH and CDR2 LQKENI. The V end lost 8 bases, the J end lost 0 bases, and 8 bases lay between the germline ends. The CDR3 region is CASDRNSGANVLTF. CDR3 in DNA: TGTGCCAGCGACAGGAACTCTGGGGCCAACGTCCTGACTTTC.

This rearrangement joins TRBV18 to TRBJ2-7, with D perhaps TRBD1 (6 bases). In germline, CDR1 is KGHSH, CDR2 LQKENI. The CDR3 loop spans 12 amino acids. V was shortened by 3 bases and J by 5 bases, with 8 bases between the two germline ends. The CDR3 region is CASSPQGHEQYF. The DNA for the CDR3 is TGTGCCAGCTCACCCCAGGGGCACGAGCAGTACTTC.

This clone was picked up one time. The gene calls are TRBV2 and TRBJ2-7; TRBD1 might be the D (5 bases). Germline V gene data show CDR1 as SNHLY and CDR2 as FYNNEI. The CDR3 covers 13 residues. Trimming took off 8 bases at V and 2 bases at J, with 13 bases between the two ends. CDR3 sequence reads: CASGRQFTYEQYF. Written as DNA, the CDR3 is TGTGCCAGCGGCAGACAGTTTACCTACGAGCAGTACTTC.

This rearrangement joins TRBV19 to TRBJ2-5, with D maybe TRBD2 (6 bases). V shed 7 bases and J shed 1 base, with 13 bases lying between them. The CDR3 length is 14 residues. In germline, CDR1 is LNHDA, CDR2 SQIVND (reference sequence). The DNA of the CDR3 is TGTGCCAGTATGGGGACTGATCGCCAAGAGACCCAGTACTTC. Protein: CASMGTDRQETQYF. Full variable domain (outside the CDR3, taken from reference TRBV19 and TRBJ2-5): DGGITQSPKYLFRKEGQNVTLSCEQNLNHDAMYWYRQDPGQGLRLIYYSQIVNDFQKGDIAEGYSVSREKKESFPLTVTSAQKNPTAFYLCASMGTDRQETQYFGPGTRLLVL.

This chain joins TRBV27 and TRBJ1-5; D might be TRBD1 (6 bases). The germline V gene has CDR1 MNHEY and CDR2 SMNVEV (reference sequence). V gave up 6 bases and J gave up 6 bases, with 15 bases separating them. The CDR3 is made up of 14 amino acids. CDR3 amino acids: CASSRTGRGQPQHF. DNA for the CDR3: TGTGCCAGCAGCCGAACAGGGCGCGGTCAGCCCCAGCATTTT.